This T cell receptor beta chain was obtained from a study of T-cell reconstitution after alpha-beta-depleted transplantation in children (dated by TCRdb to the mid-2010s). In terms of the full investigation: The study quantitatively tracked T-cell immune reconstitution after TCRalphabeta/CD19-depleted allogeneic hematopoietic cell transplantation in children using TCR repertoire profiling.

The CDR1 and CDR2 encoded by the germline V gene are SGHRS and YFSETQ. The CDR3 starts with the cysteine, ends with the phenylalanine, and has 12 residues. Only the CDR3 DNA stays, 36 bases, in frame from base 1. A distance of 6 bases separates the germline ends of V and J, which lose 4 bases and 2 bases respectively. Taken with the paper, the label for treatment or condition translates to: allogeneic hematopoietic cell transplantation with graft depleted of TCRalphabeta T cells and CD19 B cells. Transplant recipients were children who received TCRalphabeta/CD19-depleted allogeneic hematopoietic cell grafts. This clonotype appeared many times. Its antigen specificity is not known. No much larger clone is present one base from it, and per-base qualities are unavailable. Beyond this particular receptor, the publication reports: Over subsequent months, a decline in hyperexpanded clone frequencies was noted, and after one year, T-cell counts and TCRbeta diversity were mostly ascribed to newly produced T cells. Apparently early alphabetaT-cell count recovery about two months after transplant reportedly relied on only several hundred rapidly expanded clones derived from non-depleted graft cells. The high TCRbeta diversity at day 60 in some patients was ascribed to recipient T cells and intrathymic progenitors that had survived conditioning.

Libraries came from PCR. The run used an Illumina HiSeq 2500. TCR library preparation used molecular barcoding, with unique molecular identifiers applied to normalize quantification of the TCRbeta repertoire. TCRdb applied fastp at Q25 and MiXCR to the public reads, then kept only in-frame beta chains. For every CDR3 protein sequence, its rows merge into one entry that carries the most common genes and DNA. Recorded for this sample are a few hundred thousand distinct CDR3 sequences; around a tenth of them occurred a single time. The biggest ten clones account for less than 9% of the sample. This clonotype was obtained from a boy under three years old with acute myeloid leukemia, due to receive a stem cell transplant. This receptor chain uses TRBV5-1 and TRBJ2-5; a confident D gene designation cannot be given. The source material was PBMCs, sampled before TCRalphabeta/CD19-depleted stem cell transplant. The CDR3 reads CASSPSQETQYF. The nucleotide sequence is TGCGCCAGCAGCCCATCTCAAGAGACCCAGTACTTC.